This T cell receptor beta chain originates from a study of shared clonotypes between healthy human individuals. This CDR3 comprises 15 residues. Germline CDR1 reads WNHNN; CDR2 reads SYGVQD (reference sequence). V gave up 3 bases and J gave up 10 bases, with 18 bases separating them. CD45RO-negative cells were positively selected for CCR7, leaving out terminally differentiated effector memory CD45RA+ cells. Only in-frame clones appear in the TCRdb table, and some are missing; sequencing was by immunoSEQ multiplex PCR. The sample holds about 2.1 million clones, 93% seen once. Specimen: naive CD8+ T cells from PBMCs. The origin of this receptor is a man aged 18-30 years in good health. Some clones in this sample may be carry-over from other donors' samples. The chain uses TRBV10-1 and TRBJ1-4; no reliable D call. The CDR3 loop is CASSETGGSMGKLFF. CDR3 bases: TGCGCCAGCAGTGAAACGGGAGGTAGTATGGGAAAACTGTTTTTT.